This T cell receptor beta chain appears in the sequencing data of a study of T cell responses to AZD1222 COVID-19 vaccine. Trimming took 5 bases from V and 7 from J; bases not matched to a gene: 6. This CDR3 region has 15 residues. CDR1 and CDR2 (germline): SGHVS, FNYEAQ. A note on this clone: What it recognizes is unknown.

This table comes from immunoSEQ multiplex PCR, and its TCRdb copy is limited to in-frame clones, with some not included. The table lists approximately 67,000 clones, 86% of them singletons. Study findings and constraints: Seropositivity was recorded at baseline in only a handful of AZD1222 recipients.

The specimen was peripheral blood, collected on day 0 of AZD1222 vaccination. The origin of this receptor is an adult in good health. V usage is TRBV7-6 and J usage is TRBJ1-6; 9 positions match TRBD1. The CDR3 DNA sequence: TGTGCCAGCAGCGCCGGGACAGGGAACAATTCACCCCTCCACTTT. Residues: CASSAGTGNNSPLHF. Looking up the rest from reference TRBV7-6 and TRBJ1-6 gives the full variable domain: GAGVSQSPRYKVTKRGQDVALRCDPISGHVSLYWYRQALGQGPEFLTYFNYEAQQDKSGLPNDRFSAERPEGSISTLTIQRTEQRDSAMYRCASSAGTGNNSPLHFGNGTRLTVT.